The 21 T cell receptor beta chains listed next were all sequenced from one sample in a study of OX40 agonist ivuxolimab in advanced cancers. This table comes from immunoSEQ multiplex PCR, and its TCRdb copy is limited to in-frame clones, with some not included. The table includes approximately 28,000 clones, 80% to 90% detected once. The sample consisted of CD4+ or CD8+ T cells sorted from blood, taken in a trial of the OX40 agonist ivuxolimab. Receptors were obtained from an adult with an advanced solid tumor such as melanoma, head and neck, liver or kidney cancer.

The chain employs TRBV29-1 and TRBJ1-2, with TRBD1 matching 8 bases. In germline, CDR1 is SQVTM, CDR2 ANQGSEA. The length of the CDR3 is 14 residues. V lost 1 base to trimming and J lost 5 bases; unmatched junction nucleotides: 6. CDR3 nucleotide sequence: TGCAGCGTTGAAGGGCGACAGGGGTCGTATGGCTACACCTTC. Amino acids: CSVEGRQGSYGYTF.

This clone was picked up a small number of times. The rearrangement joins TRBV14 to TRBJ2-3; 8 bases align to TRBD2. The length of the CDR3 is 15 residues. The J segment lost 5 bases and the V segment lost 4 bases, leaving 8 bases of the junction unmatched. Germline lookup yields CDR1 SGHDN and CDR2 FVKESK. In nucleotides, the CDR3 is TGTGCCAGCAGCCTCCAAGCGGGAGTTCAAGATACGCAGTATTTT. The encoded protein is CASSLQAGVQDTQYF.

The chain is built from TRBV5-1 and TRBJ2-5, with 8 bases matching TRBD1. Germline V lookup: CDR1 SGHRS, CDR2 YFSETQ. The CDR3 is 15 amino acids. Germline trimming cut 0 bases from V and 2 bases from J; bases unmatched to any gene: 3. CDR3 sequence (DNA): TGCGCCAGCAGCTTGGACGGACAGGGACAAGAGACCCAGTACTTC. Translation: CASSLDGQGQETQYF.

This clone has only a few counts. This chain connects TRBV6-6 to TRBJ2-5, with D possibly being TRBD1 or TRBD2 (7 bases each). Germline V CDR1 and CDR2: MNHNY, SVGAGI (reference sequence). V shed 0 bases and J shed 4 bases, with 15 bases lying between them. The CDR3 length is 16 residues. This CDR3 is CASSYSPGGETETQYF. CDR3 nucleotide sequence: TGTGCCAGCAGTTACTCGCCAGGGGGGGAGACAGAGACCCAGTACTTC.

The CDR3 DNA sequence: TGTGCCAGCAGCTTGATGGGGCAGGGGGCCTACAATGAGCAGTTCTTC. This sequence encodes CASSLMGQGAYNEQFF. This chain connects TRBV5-6 to TRBJ2-1, with 7 bases fitting TRBD1. The CDR3 runs to 16 residues. Germline CDR1 is SGHDT and CDR2 is YYEEEE. Trimming cost V 1 base and J 2 bases; bases outside gene matches: 6.

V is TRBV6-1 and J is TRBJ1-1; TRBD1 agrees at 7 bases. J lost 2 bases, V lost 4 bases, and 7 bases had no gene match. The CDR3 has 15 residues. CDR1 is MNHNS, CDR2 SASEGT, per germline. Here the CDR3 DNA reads TGTGCCAGCAGTGGAATGGGACAGTTTAACACTGAAGCTTTCTTT. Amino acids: CASSGMGQFNTEAFF.

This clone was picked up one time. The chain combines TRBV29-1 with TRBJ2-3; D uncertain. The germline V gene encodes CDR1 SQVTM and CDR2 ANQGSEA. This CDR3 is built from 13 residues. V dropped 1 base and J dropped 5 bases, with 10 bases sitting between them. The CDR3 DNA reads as TGCAGCGTTGAAGGTGGTAATGTAGATACGCAGTATTTT. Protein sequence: CSVEGGNVDTQYF.

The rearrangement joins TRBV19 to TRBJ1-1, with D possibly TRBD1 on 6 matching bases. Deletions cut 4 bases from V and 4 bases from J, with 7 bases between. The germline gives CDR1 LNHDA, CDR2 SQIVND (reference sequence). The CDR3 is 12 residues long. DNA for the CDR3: TGTGCCAGTAGTAAAGGGGGCACTGAAGCTTTCTTT. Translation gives CASSKGGTEAFF.

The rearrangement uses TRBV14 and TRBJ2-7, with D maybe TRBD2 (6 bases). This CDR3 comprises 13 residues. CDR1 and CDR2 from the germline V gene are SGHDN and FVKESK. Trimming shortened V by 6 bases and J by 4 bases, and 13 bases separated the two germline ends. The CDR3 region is CASSYFGGYEQYF. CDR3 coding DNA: TGTGCCAGCAGTTATTTTGGGGGGTACGAGCAGTACTTC.

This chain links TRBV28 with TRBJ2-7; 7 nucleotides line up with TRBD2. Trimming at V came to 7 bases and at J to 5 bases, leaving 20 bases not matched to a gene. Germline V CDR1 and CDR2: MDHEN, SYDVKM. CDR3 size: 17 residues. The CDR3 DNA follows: TGTGCCAGCATCCGAGGATGGGAAGCGGGGCCGGCCGACGAGCAGTACTTC. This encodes CASIRGWEAGPADEQYF. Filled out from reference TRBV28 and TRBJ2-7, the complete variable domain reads DVKVTQSSRYLVKRTGEKVFLECVQDMDHENMFWYRQDPGLGLRLIYFSYDVKMKEKGDIPEGYSVSREKKERFSLILESASTNQTSMYLCASIRGWEAGPADEQYFGPGTRLTVT.

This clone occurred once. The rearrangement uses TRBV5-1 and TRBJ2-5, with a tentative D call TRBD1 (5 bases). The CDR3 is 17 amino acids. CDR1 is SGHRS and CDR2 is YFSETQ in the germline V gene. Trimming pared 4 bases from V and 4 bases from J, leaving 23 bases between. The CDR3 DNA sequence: TGCGCCAGCAGCAAGCTCGCCAGGGCTATAGAAGGAGAGACCCAGTACTTC. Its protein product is CASSKLARAIEGETQYF.

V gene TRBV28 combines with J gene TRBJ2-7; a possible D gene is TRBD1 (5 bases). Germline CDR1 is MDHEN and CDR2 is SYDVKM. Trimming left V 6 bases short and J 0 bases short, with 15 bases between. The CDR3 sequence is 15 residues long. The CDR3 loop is CASSPFGASSYEQYF. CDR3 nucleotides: TGTGCCAGCAGCCCCTTTGGGGCTTCCTCCTACGAGCAGTACTTC.

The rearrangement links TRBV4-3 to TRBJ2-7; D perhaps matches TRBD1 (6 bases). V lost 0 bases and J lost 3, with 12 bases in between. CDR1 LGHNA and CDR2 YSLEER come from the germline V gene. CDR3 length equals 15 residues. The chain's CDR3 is CASSQDTGLGYEQYF. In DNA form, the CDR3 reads TGCGCCAGCAGCCAAGATACAGGGTTGGGCTACGAGCAGTACTTC.

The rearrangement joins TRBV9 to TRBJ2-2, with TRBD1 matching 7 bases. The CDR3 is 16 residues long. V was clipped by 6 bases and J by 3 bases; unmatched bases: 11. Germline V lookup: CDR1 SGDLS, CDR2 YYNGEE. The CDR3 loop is CASTMRGQGHTGELFF. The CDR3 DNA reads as TGTGCCAGCACCATGAGGGGGCAGGGGCACACCGGGGAGCTGTTTTTT.

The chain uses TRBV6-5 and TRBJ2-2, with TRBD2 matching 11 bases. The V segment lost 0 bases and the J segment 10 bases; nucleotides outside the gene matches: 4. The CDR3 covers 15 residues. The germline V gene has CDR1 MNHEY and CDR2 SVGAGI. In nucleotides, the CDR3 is TGTGCCAGCAGTTACTCGGTAGCGGGGGGGCTGGAGCTGTTTTTT. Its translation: CASSYSVAGGLELFF.

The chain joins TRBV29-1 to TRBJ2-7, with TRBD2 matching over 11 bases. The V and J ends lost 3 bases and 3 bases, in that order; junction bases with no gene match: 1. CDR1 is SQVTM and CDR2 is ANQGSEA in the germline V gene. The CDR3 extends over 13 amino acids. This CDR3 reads CSVEGLADYEQYF. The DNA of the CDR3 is TGCAGCGTTGAGGGACTAGCGGACTACGAGCAGTACTTC.

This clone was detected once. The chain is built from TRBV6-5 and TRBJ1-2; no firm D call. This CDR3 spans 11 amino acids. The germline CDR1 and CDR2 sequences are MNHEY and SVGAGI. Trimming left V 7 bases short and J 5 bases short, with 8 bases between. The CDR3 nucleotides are TGTGCCAGCACCCCAGCTTATGGCTACACCTTC. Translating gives CASTPAYGYTF.

The CDR3: CASSHGAPMTYEQYF. CDR3 sequence (DNA): TGTGCCAGCAGTCATGGCGCCCCAATGACCTACGAGCAGTACTTC. The V call is TRBV2, the J call TRBJ2-7; D gene unclear. V lost 5 bases to trimming and J lost 2 bases, with 16 bases between them. From germline, CDR1 is SNHLY and CDR2 FYNNEI. CDR3 length: 15 amino acids.

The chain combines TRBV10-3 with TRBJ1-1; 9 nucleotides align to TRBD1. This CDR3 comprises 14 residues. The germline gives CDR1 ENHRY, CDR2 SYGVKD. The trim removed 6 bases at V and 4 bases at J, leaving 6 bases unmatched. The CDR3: CAISWTGAGTEAFF. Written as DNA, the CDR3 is TGTGCCATCAGCTGGACAGGGGCTGGCACTGAAGCTTTCTTT.

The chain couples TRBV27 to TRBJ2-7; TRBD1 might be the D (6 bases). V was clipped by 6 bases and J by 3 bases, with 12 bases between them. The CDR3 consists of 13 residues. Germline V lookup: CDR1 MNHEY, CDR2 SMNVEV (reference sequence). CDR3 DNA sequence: TGTGCCAGCAGACCCGGACAGTTCTACGAGCAGTACTTC. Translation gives CASRPGQFYEQYF.

The CDR3 spells CASSSLDGNEQFF. In nucleotides, the CDR3 is TGTGCCAGCAGTTCGTTGGACGGAAATGAGCAGTTCTTC. The rearrangement joins TRBV11-2 to TRBJ2-1; D unclear. V was pared by 6 bases and J by 7 bases, with 13 bases between. Germline V gene sequence: CDR1 SGHAT, CDR2 FQNNGV. This CDR3 spans 13 amino acids.